These 28 T cell receptor beta chains originate from one sample sequenced in a study of blood T cell repertoires in COVID-19. Sequenced by immunoSEQ multiplex PCR; TCRdb stores in-frame clones only, minus some. The repertoire holds about 200,000 clones, with around 84% as singletons. Sequencing used peripheral blood. Receptor source: a man aged 55-75 years with acute or convalescent COVID-19.

This sequence joins TRBV21-1 and TRBJ2-7; TRBD1 reflects the table's D call only, with no check against the DNA. TRBV21-1 represents a pseudogene. This CDR3 contains 16 residues. The CDR3 sequence: CASSKGERQESYEQYF. In DNA form, the CDR3 reads TGTGCCAGCAGCAAAGGTGAGAGACAGGAGTCCTACGAGCAGTACTTC.

CDR3 sequence reads: CATSDSAGPRGEQFF. The CDR3, as DNA: TGTGCCACCAGTGATTCGGCTGGCCCGCGAGGTGAGCAGTTCTTC. This chain joins TRBV24-1 and TRBJ2-1, with no clear D. The length of the CDR3 is 15 residues. Germline V gene lookup returns CDR1 KGHDR and CDR2 SFDVKD. Trimming pared 2 bases from V and 9 bases from J, leaving 16 bases between.

The chain recombines TRBV5-1 with TRBJ1-1, with unresolved D. CDR3 size: 13 residues. Germline V lookup: CDR1 SGHRS, CDR2 YFSETQ. The V gene lost 4 bases and the J gene lost 3 bases, with 10 bases spanning the gap. The DNA of the CDR3 is TGCGCCAGCAGCGGCTCAACCGACACTGAAGCTTTCTTT. Amino acid sequence: CASSGSTDTEAFF.

This chain joins TRBV6-6 and TRBJ1-4; D unresolved. V was clipped by 6 bases and J by 7 bases, with 9 bases between them. Germline V lookup: CDR1 MNHNY, CDR2 SVGAGI (reference sequence). This CDR3 region has 12 residues. The CDR3 bases are TGTGCCAGCAGAACGGAGGGTGAAAAACTGTTTTTT. Encoded protein: CASRTEGEKLFF.

The chain recombines TRBV15 with TRBJ2-7; 7 bases are a match to TRBD2. V shed 1 base and J 13 bases; nucleotides not matched to a gene: 10. The CDR3 runs 13 residues. Per the germline V gene, CDR1 is LNHNV and CDR2 is YYDKDF (reference sequence). This CDR3 reads CATSRVGGDFIYF. CDR3 nucleotide sequence: TGTGCCACCAGCAGAGTGGGGGGGGACTTTATATACTTC.

This clone is a singleton in its sample. V gene TRBV2 combines with J gene TRBJ2-7; TRBD2 aligns across 13 bases. Losses at the gene ends were 6 bases for V and 2 bases for J; bases not matched to a gene: 1. Germline-derived CDR1 and CDR2 are SNHLY and FYNNEI. This CDR3 region has 14 residues. CDR3 coding DNA: TGTGCCAGCAGCGGACTAGCGGGAGCCTACGAGCAGTACTTC. Translating it yields CASSGLAGAYEQYF.

The chain links TRBV18 to TRBJ2-2, with D maybe TRBD1 (5 bases). Germline V CDR1 and CDR2: KGHSH, LQKENI. Trimming took 3 bases from V and 0 from J, leaving 8 bases between them. The CDR3 consists of 15 residues. CDR3 amino acids: CASSPDRPNTGELFF. CDR3 nucleotide sequence: TGTGCCAGCTCACCCGACAGACCGAACACCGGGGAGCTGTTTTTT.

The chain is built from TRBV11-3 and TRBJ2-1, with D perhaps TRBD1 (5 bases). The V and J ends lost 0 bases and 6 bases respectively, with 15 bases between them. Germline CDR1 reads SGHNT; CDR2 reads YENEEA. The CDR3 sequence is 16 residues long. Here the CDR3 reads CASSLDGQGIGNEQFF. CDR3 sequence (DNA): TGTGCCAGCAGCTTAGATGGGCAGGGAATAGGCAATGAGCAGTTCTTC.

V gene TRBV29-1 combines with J gene TRBJ1-1, with TRBD1 as a possible D gene (6 bases). Germline loops: CDR1 SQVTM, CDR2 ANQGSEA. The V end lost 7 bases, the J end lost 7 bases, and 16 bases lay between the germline ends. This CDR3 spans 12 amino acids. The CDR3 sequence: CSENQGYGEAFF. The DNA for the CDR3 is TGCAGCGAAAACCAGGGGTACGGTGAAGCTTTCTTT.

The chain couples TRBV2 to TRBJ1-4; TRBD1 agrees at 11 bases. The CDR3 has 15 amino acids. Germline CDR1 SNHLY, CDR2 FYNNEI. The trim removed 1 base at V and 12 bases at J, leaving 7 bases unmatched. The CDR3 sequence: CASSEVPGQGVQLFF. CDR3 sequence (DNA): TGTGCCAGCAGTGAAGTTCCGGGACAGGGGGTGCAACTGTTTTTT.

On this clone itself: This sample also contains other DNA sequences that code for the same CDR3. J is TRBJ2-3 and V is TRBV2, with a weak D call TRBD2 (5 bases). Germline V gives CDR1 SNHLY, CDR2 FYNNEI. Trimming stripped 4 bases from V and 2 bases from J, with 7 bases between. The CDR3 has 13 amino acids. In DNA, the CDR3 is TGTGCCAGCAGTGGGACTTCCACAGATACGCAGTATTTT. Translating it yields CASSGTSTDTQYF.

The chain has TRBV10-3 and TRBJ2-7; D is possibly TRBD2 (5 bases). Germline V gene data show CDR1 as ENHRY and CDR2 as SYGVKD. V was pared by 3 bases and J by 2 bases, with 23 bases between. CDR3 length: 18 amino acids. The CDR3, as DNA: TGTGCCATCAGTGAAAGAGTAAGGATCGTGGGAGCCGCCTACGAGCAGTACTTC. Amino acids: CAISERVRIVGAAYEQYF.

In its sample, this clone was seen once. J is TRBJ2-1 and V is TRBV9; D is perhaps TRBD2 (6 bases). This CDR3 is 17 amino acids long. CDR1 SGDLS and CDR2 YYNGEE come from the germline V gene. Trimming removed 0 bases at V and 3 bases at J, with 16 bases between. The CDR3 region is CASSVGGEIGIYNEQFF. The CDR3 DNA follows: TGTGCCAGCAGCGTAGGGGGGGAGATCGGTATCTACAATGAGCAGTTCTTC.

This chain uses TRBV6-2 or TRBV6-3 with TRBJ1-5, with D tentatively TRBD1 (5 bases). Germline CDR1 reads MNHEY; CDR2 reads SVGEGT. The V gene lost 0 bases and the J gene lost 6 bases, with 9 bases spanning the gap. The CDR3 is 14 amino acids. The CDR3 loop reads CASSYSGLSQPQHF. The CDR3 DNA is TGTGCCAGCAGTTACTCGGGACTAAGTCAGCCCCAGCATTTT.

V usage is TRBV5-1 and J usage is TRBJ2-3; 10 bases are a match to TRBD2. Unmatched junction bases numbered 8, after V lost 7 bases and J lost 3 bases. The CDR3 is 15 residues long. CDR1 SGHRS and CDR2 YFSETQ come from the germline V gene. DNA for the CDR3: TGCGCCAGCGGAAGCGGGGGGGCCGCAACAGATACGCAGTATTTT. It specifies CASGSGGAATDTQYF.

This sequence joins TRBV7-9 and TRBJ2-7, with a tentative D call TRBD2 (6 bases). V gave up 4 bases and J gave up 0 bases, with 25 bases separating them. Germline V gene data show CDR1 as SEHNR and CDR2 as FQNEAQ (reference sequence). The CDR3 loop spans 19 amino acids. The CDR3 loop reads CASSSQPSLGGSSSYEQYF. The DNA of the CDR3 is TGTGCCAGCAGCTCCCAGCCTAGCTTGGGGGGTTCTAGCTCCTACGAGCAGTACTTC.

This clone was detected a few times. The V gene is TRBV5-1, the J gene TRBJ2-3, with 14 bases lining up with TRBD2. Trimming at V came to 3 bases and at J to 2 bases, leaving 8 bases not matched to a gene. The CDR3 has 18 residues. Per the germline V gene, CDR1 is SGHRS and CDR2 is YFSETQ. CDR3 DNA: TGCGCCAGCAGCTCAGAATGGACTAGCGGGGGGCACACAGATACGCAGTATTTT. This sequence encodes CASSSEWTSGGHTDTQYF.

The V and J genes are TRBV27 and TRBJ2-5, with TRBD2 identical over 7 bases. V was pared by 3 bases and J by 1 base, with 2 bases of the junction left unmatched. This CDR3 region has 14 residues. Germline assignment: CDR1 MNHEY and CDR2 SMNVEV (reference sequence). The CDR3 sequence: CASSLSGAQETQYF. The CDR3 coding sequence is TGTGCCAGCAGTTTGAGCGGGGCCCAAGAGACCCAGTACTTC.

The chain is built from TRBV6-4 and TRBJ1-2; 10 bases agree with TRBD1. Germline V CDR1 and CDR2: MRHNA, SNTAGT. This CDR3 region has 14 residues. With 6 bases clipped from V and 4 bases from J, the junction kept 5 bases outside the gene matches. In nucleotides, the CDR3 is TGTGCCAGCAGAGAGACAGGGGGCACCTATGGCTACACCTTC. Protein: CASRETGGTYGYTF.

This chain uses TRBV3-1 (or the pseudogene TRBV3-2) with TRBJ1-5, with D hard to call. Per the germline V gene, CDR1 is LGHDT and CDR2 is YNNKEL (reference sequence). The CDR3 is 13 residues long. The germline V and J ends were trimmed by 4 bases and 0 bases, with 4 bases remaining between them. CDR3 loop: CASSRYSNQPQHF. The CDR3 DNA reads as TGTGCCAGCAGCCGTTATAGCAATCAGCCCCAGCATTTT.

The chain is built from TRBV7-9 and TRBJ2-3, with D possibly TRBD1 on 6 matching bases. Germline lookup yields CDR1 SEHNR and CDR2 FQNEAQ (reference sequence). CDR3 length: 15 residues. V was trimmed by 2 bases and J by 1 base, leaving 10 bases between them. DNA of the CDR3: TGTGCCAGCAGCTTATTCCAGGGGCGCACAGATACGCAGTATTTT. Translated, it gives CASSLFQGRTDTQYF.

This chain uses TRBV15 with TRBJ1-3; TRBD1 matches at 8 bases. This CDR3 is built from 16 residues. Germline-derived CDR1 and CDR2 are LNHNV and YYDKDF (reference sequence). V trimming: 0 bases; J trimming: 3 bases; junction bases outside the gene matches: 4. This chain's CDR3 is CATSRDQGAGGNTIYF. The CDR3 DNA reads TGTGCCACCAGCAGAGATCAGGGGGCAGGTGGAAACACCATATATTTT.

The rearrangement links TRBV18 to TRBJ2-2; a weak D match, TRBD1 (5 bases). The CDR3 has 16 amino acids. The germline V gene encodes CDR1 KGHSH and CDR2 LQKENI. V was cut by 3 bases and J by 3 bases, with 14 bases left in between. The CDR3, as DNA: TGTGCCAGCTCACCTGGACCCCAAGGGGACACCGGGGAGCTGTTTTTT. Protein product: CASSPGPQGDTGELFF.

The chain joins TRBV15 to TRBJ1-6, with D tentatively TRBD1 (6 bases). This CDR3 spans 14 amino acids. Trimming removed 3 bases from V and 10 bases from J, with 13 bases in between. Germline values: CDR1 LNHNV, CDR2 YYDKDF (reference sequence). CDR3 DNA sequence: TGTGCCACCAGCAGGGAGCGAACAGGGTCACCCCTCCACTTT. Its translation is CATSRERTGSPLHF. The entire variable domain, with the rest obtained from reference TRBV15 and TRBJ1-6, is as follows: DAMVIQNPRYQVTQFGKPVTLSCSQTLNHNVMYWYQQKSSQAPKLLFHYYDKDFNNEADTPDNFQSRRPNTSFCFLDIRSPGLGDTAMYLCATSRERTGSPLHFGNGTRLTVT.

In regard to this clone: This same CDR3 is encoded by further DNA sequences in the sample. CDR3 DNA sequence: TGTGCCACCAGCAGAGACCGGCTACAGGGATCCTCCTACGAGCAGTACTTC. This encodes CATSRDRLQGSSYEQYF. The J gene is TRBJ2-7, the V gene TRBV15, with D perhaps TRBD1 (6 bases). V dropped 0 bases and J dropped 0 bases, with 15 bases sitting between them. The CDR3 has 17 residues. Germline V CDR1 and CDR2: LNHNV, YYDKDF (reference sequence). The variable domain in full, with the rest retrieved from reference TRBV15 and TRBJ2-7, is DAMVIQNPRYQVTQFGKPVTLSCSQTLNHNVMYWYQQKSSQAPKLLFHYYDKDFNNEADTPDNFQSRRPNTSFCFLDIRSPGLGDTAMYLCATSRDRLQGSSYEQYFGPGTRLTVT.

The chain has TRBV24-1 and TRBJ1-2; possibly TRBD1 for D (5 bases). CDR1 is KGHDR and CDR2 is SFDVKD in the germline V gene. Deletions cut 2 bases from V and 6 bases from J, with 9 bases between. CDR3 size: 13 residues. The CDR3 nucleotides are TGTGCCACCAGTGATTGGGGCAGGGATGGCTACACCTTC. It yields the protein CATSDWGRDGYTF.

The V and J genes are TRBV7-2 and TRBJ2-5, with 8 nucleotides matching TRBD2. Unmatched junction bases numbered 9, after V lost 5 bases and J lost 1 base. Germline V gene sequence: CDR1 SGHTA, CDR2 FQGNSA. This CDR3 has 16 residues. Here the CDR3 reads CASSRWGSGAQETQYF. CDR3 coding DNA: TGTGCCAGCAGCCGCTGGGGTAGCGGGGCCCAAGAGACCCAGTACTTC.

The V and J genes are TRBV12-3 or TRBV12-4 and TRBJ2-7; no reliable D call. Trimming took 8 bases from V and 2 from J, leaving 10 bases between them. The length of the CDR3 is 12 residues. CDR3 sequence reads: CASSQPPYEQYF. CDR3 sequence (DNA): TGTGCCAGCTCACAGCCTCCCTACGAGCAGTACTTC.